This T cell receptor beta chain stems from a study of shared clonotypes between healthy human individuals. Study observations and caveats: An anticipated effect of sequencing depth on clonotype sharing among donors was recognized.

Those who donated were healthy HIV-negative adults, with no recent acute infections or vaccinations reported. The CDR3 runs to 13 residues. Trimming removed 5 bases at V and 6 bases at J, with 15 bases between. Per germline, CDR1 GTSNPN and CDR2 SVGIG (reference sequence). Replicate sorted-subset PCRs were loaded with about 0.2 ug DNA, 25,000 to 30,000 T cell genomes. Some clones are missing from TCRdb's copy, which holds only in-frame ones; the method was immunoSEQ multiplex PCR. The top ten clones hold about 0.38% of a sample with around 2.5 million clones, roughly 93% of them seen once. About this clone itself: The antigen is unknown.

The source is a man aged 18 to 30 in good health. Some clones in this sample may be carry-over from other donors' samples. This chain joins TRBV30 and TRBJ2-3; no definite D call. The sequencing input was naive CD4+ T cells from PBMCs. Subset here: CD45RA+ positively selected. For the CDR3, the DNA is TGTGCCTGGCGTATCTCGGCGGCGGATACGCAGTATTTT. Translation: CAWRISAADTQYF.